Listed below are T cell receptor beta chains from one sample, sequenced in a study of beta chain features in type 1 diabetes. Profiling relied on immunoSEQ multiplex PCR, and the TCRdb table lists in-frame clones only, not all of them. The top ten hold over 2% of the sample, which has about 150,000 clones, less than 9.5% seen once. Sequenced sample: central memory CD4+ T cells from blood. All receptors derive from a young woman in good health. Both conserved end residues are part of each CDR3. A D gene is named only where the DNA matches it firmly. Rows may omit the clone size; those that give it use once, few, many or a size class.

>.|TRBJ2-3|.|TRBV7-2
CASSPWKGDTQYF
TGTGCCAGCAGCCCCTGGAAGGGGGATACGCAGTATTTT
>.|TRBJ2-1|.|TRBV6-5
CASSYSDWSSYNEQFF
TGTGCCAGCAGTTATTCGGACTGGAGCTCCTACAATGAGCAGTTCTTC
>.|TRBJ2-5|.|TRBV29-1
CSVQNWGLQETQYF
TGCAGCGTTCAAAATTGGGGGCTCCAAGAGACCCAGTACTTC
>.|TRBJ1-1|.|TRBV6-5
CAISEDTYTEAFF
TGTGCCATCAGTGAGGACACTTACACTGAAGCTTTCTTT
>few|TRBJ1-1|.|TRBV6-1
CASSYQGEAFF
TGTGCCAGCAGTTATCAGGGGGAAGCTTTCTTT
>many|TRBJ2-7|TRBD1|TRBV29-1
CSVAARTGAYEQYF
TGCAGCGTTGCAGCGAGGACAGGGGCCTACGAGCAGTACTTC
>.|TRBJ1-1|TRBD1|TRBV4-1
CASSPLDREAARAFF
TGCGCCAGCAGCCCCCTGGACAGGGAGGCAGCGAGGGCTTTCTTT
>.|TRBJ2-7|TRBD2|TRBV7-2
CASTAGGGNSYEQYF
TGTGCCAGCACCGCCGGGGGGGGCAATTCTTACGAGCAGTACTTC
>many|TRBJ2-3|.|TRBV2
CASSRRQASTDTQYF
TGTGCCAGCAGTCGTCGACAGGCCAGCACAGATACGCAGTATTTT
>.|TRBJ2-5|TRBD2|TRBV19
CASSMGLAAGQETQYF
TGTGCCAGTAGTATGGGACTAGCGGCAGGTCAAGAGACCCAGTACTTC
>many|TRBJ2-2|.|TRBV30
CAWKAGTNTGELFF
TGTGCCTGGAAGGCAGGGACGAACACCGGGGAGCTGTTTTTT
>.|TRBJ1-1|.|TRBV4-1
CASSREQGLNTEAFF
TGCGCCAGCAGCCGCGAACAGGGATTGAACACTGAAGCTTTCTTT
>.|TRBJ2-1|TRBD2|TRBV5-1
CASSFTSSGRLDNEQFF
TGCGCCAGCAGCTTCACCTCTAGCGGGAGGTTGGACAATGAGCAGTTCTTC
>.|TRBJ1-2|.|TRBV19
CASSIGYGYTF
TGTGCCAGTAGTATCGGCTATGGCTACACCTTC
>.|TRBJ1-2|.|TRBV5-6
CASSGRPGGFYGYTF
TGTGCCAGCAGCGGACGACCGGGGGGTTTCTATGGCTACACCTTC
>.|TRBJ1-6|TRBD1|TRBV6-5
CASRLGQGGSPLHF
TGTGCCAGCAGACTGGGACAGGGAGGTTCACCCCTCCACTTT
>few|TRBJ1-2|.|TRBV7-2
CASSLATGSYGYTF
TGTGCCAGCAGCTTAGCGACAGGCTCCTATGGCTACACCTTC
>.|TRBJ2-7|TRBD1|TRBV4-2
CASSQVRGNYEQYF
TGTGCCAGCAGCCAAGTCAGGGGGAACTACGAGCAGTACTTC
>few|TRBJ1-1|.|TRBV5-4
CASSLAATGATEAFF
TGTGCCAGCAGCTTGGCGGCCACTGGGGCCACTGAAGCTTTCTTT
>few|TRBJ2-4|TRBD2|TRBV11-2
CASSLAKTGGYQYF
TGTGCCAGCAGCTTAGCCAAGACGGGAGGCTATCAGTACTTC
>few|TRBJ1-5|.|TRBV6-6
CASSNSRGKAPQHF
TGTGCCAGCAGCAACTCCAGGGGAAAGGCGCCCCAGCATTTT
>few|TRBJ2-1|TRBD1|TRBV19
CASSATGGITAEQFF
TGTGCCAGTAGCGCTACAGGGGGCATCACTGCTGAGCAGTTCTTC
>.|TRBJ1-2|.|TRBV4-3
CASSQEAREGYGYTF
TGCGCCAGCAGCCAAGAAGCTAGGGAGGGCTATGGCTACACCTTC
>.|TRBJ1-2|.|TRBV7-2
CASSLASGVDGYTF
TGTGCCAGCAGCTTGGCATCGGGGGTTGATGGCTACACCTTC
>few|TRBJ2-7|TRBD2|TRBV14
CASSPPGAGLSYEQYF
TGTGCCAGCAGCCCTCCAGGAGCGGGGCTTTCATACGAGCAGTACTTC
>many|TRBJ1-3|.|TRBV7-9
CASRVRGIGNTIYF
TGTGCCAGCAGAGTCAGGGGAATTGGAAACACCATATATTTT
>.|TRBJ1-2|TRBD1|TRBV5-1
CASSRDSGYTF
TGCGCCAGCAGTAGGGACAGCGGCTACACCTTC
>.|TRBJ1-1|.|TRBV5-1
CASSLDNEAFF
TGCGCCAGCAGCTTGGACAATGAAGCTTTCTTT
>.|TRBJ2-3|TRBD2|TRBV30
CAWMSPGLAGGYSSTDTQYF
TGTGCCTGGATGAGTCCGGGACTAGCGGGGGGGTACTCTAGCACAGATACGCAGTATTTT
>.|TRBJ2-7|.|TRBV5-1
CASSLGQDENEQYF
TGCGCCAGCAGCTTGGGACAGGACGAGAACGAGCAGTACTTC
>few|TRBJ1-2|.|TRBV6-5
CASMPGRGSNYGYTF
TGTGCCAGCATGCCGGGACGGGGGTCTAACTATGGCTACACCTTC
>few|TRBJ2-3|.|TRBV27
CASIGRGGGTQYF
TGTGCCAGCATAGGCAGGGGCGGAGGTACGCAGTATTTT
>.|TRBJ1-2|.|TRBV14
CASSQDRGQGGYTF
TGTGCCAGCAGCCAAGATCGGGGTCAGGGGGGCTACACCTTC
>.|TRBJ1-5|.|TRBV30
CAWAVTSSQPQHF
TGTGCCTGGGCCGTCACCAGTTCTCAGCCCCAGCATTTT
>few|TRBJ2-7|TRBD2|TRBV7-2
CASSSRAGGTSGGSYEQYF
TGTGCCAGCAGTTCTCGGGCCGGCGGGACTAGCGGGGGGTCCTACGAGCAGTACTTC
>few|TRBJ2-7|TRBD1|TRBV4-1
CASSQGQGVHYEQYF
TGTGCCAGCAGCCAGGGACAGGGGGTCCACTACGAGCAGTACTTC
>.|TRBJ1-2|.|TRBV12-5
CASDPGGDYGYTF
TGTGCTAGTGATCCCGGGGGGGATTATGGCTACACCTTC
>few|TRBJ1-2|.|TRBV29-1
CSVDNGGYTF
TGCAGCGTTGATAACGGTGGCTACACCTTC
>few|TRBJ2-2|TRBD2|TRBV2
CASSVLAGSTGELFF
TGTGCCAGCAGTGTTCTAGCGGGGAGCACCGGGGAGCTGTTTTTT
>.|TRBJ2-2|TRBD1|TRBV19
CASSPGQKFTGELFF
TGTGCCAGTTCACCGGGACAGAAATTTACCGGGGAGCTGTTTTTT
>many|TRBJ2-3|.|TRBV9
CASSPNSGGTQYF
TGTGCCAGCAGCCCAAACAGCGGCGGTACGCAGTATTTT
>few|TRBJ1-5|TRBD1|TRBV29-1
CSVGTGYNQPQHF
TGCAGCGTTGGGACAGGCTACAATCAGCCCCAGCATTTT
>few|TRBJ2-3|TRBD2|TRBV7-2
CASSSGLAGAGTDTQYF
TGTGCCAGCAGCTCGGGACTAGCGGGGGCGGGCACAGATACGCAGTATTTT
>.|TRBJ2-5|TRBD1|TRBV5-4
CASSLGQGQETQYF
TGTGCCAGCAGTCTGGGACAGGGGCAAGAGACCCAGTACTTC
>.|TRBJ2-1|TRBD2|TRBV5-5
CASRVGLANHNEQFF
TGTGCCAGCAGGGTGGGACTAGCGAACCACAATGAGCAGTTCTTC
>.|TRBJ1-5|TRBD1|TRBV28
CASSPRDSHQPQHF
TGTGCCAGCAGTCCTCGGGACAGCCATCAGCCCCAGCATTTT
>.|TRBJ2-2|.|TRBV9
CASSGGQTNTGELFF
TGTGCCAGCAGCGGAGGACAGACGAACACCGGGGAGCTGTTTTTT
>.|TRBJ2-1|TRBD2|TRBV5-1
CASSSTSGFSYNEQFF
TGCGCCAGCAGCTCTACTAGCGGGTTCTCCTACAATGAGCAGTTCTTC
>.|TRBJ1-1|.|TRBV9
CASSSGLNRDTEAFF
TGTGCCAGCAGTTCAGGGTTAAATCGGGACACTGAAGCTTTCTTT
>.|TRBJ1-2|.|TRBV9
CASSVGGHDPRGYTF
TGTGCCAGCAGCGTAGGGGGGCACGATCCAAGGGGCTACACCTTC
>.|TRBJ2-2|TRBD2|TRBV7-2
CASSPPGGAKGTGELFF
TGTGCCAGCAGCCCGCCCGGGGGGGCTAAAGGGACCGGGGAGCTGTTTTTT
>few|TRBJ1-2|TRBD1|TRBV29-1
CSVVLHRGSYGYTF
TGCAGCGTTGTTCTCCACAGGGGAAGCTATGGCTACACCTTC
>.|TRBJ2-1|TRBD1|TRBV30
CAWRGTGNNEQFF
TGTGCCTGGAGGGGGACAGGCAACAATGAGCAGTTCTTC
>few|TRBJ1-2|TRBD1|TRBV13
CASSRTRGLDGYTF
TGTGCCAGCAGCAGAACGAGGGGGCTTGATGGCTACACCTTC
>.|TRBJ2-1|.|TRBV9
CASSSGYNEQFF
TGTGCCAGCAGTAGCGGATACAATGAGCAGTTCTTC
>few|TRBJ1-3|TRBD1|TRBV2
CASSSDRLGNTIYF
TGTGCCAGCAGTTCGGACAGGCTTGGAAACACCATATATTTT
>.|TRBJ2-3|TRBD2|TRBV5-1
CASSLGGTSGTPSTDTQYF
TGCGCCAGCAGCTTGGGAGGGACTAGCGGGACCCCCTCCACAGATACGCAGTATTTT
>.|TRBJ2-1|.|TRBV4-1
CASSQVQGGEQFF
TGCGCCAGCAGCCAAGTCCAAGGAGGTGAGCAGTTCTTC
>.|TRBJ2-2|TRBD2|TRBV5-1
CASISGSLTGELFF
TGCGCCAGCATTAGCGGGAGTTTAACCGGGGAGCTGTTTTTT
>.|TRBJ1-1|.|TRBV14
CASSPAGNTEAFF
TGTGCCAGCAGCCCAGCAGGTAACACTGAAGCTTTCTTT